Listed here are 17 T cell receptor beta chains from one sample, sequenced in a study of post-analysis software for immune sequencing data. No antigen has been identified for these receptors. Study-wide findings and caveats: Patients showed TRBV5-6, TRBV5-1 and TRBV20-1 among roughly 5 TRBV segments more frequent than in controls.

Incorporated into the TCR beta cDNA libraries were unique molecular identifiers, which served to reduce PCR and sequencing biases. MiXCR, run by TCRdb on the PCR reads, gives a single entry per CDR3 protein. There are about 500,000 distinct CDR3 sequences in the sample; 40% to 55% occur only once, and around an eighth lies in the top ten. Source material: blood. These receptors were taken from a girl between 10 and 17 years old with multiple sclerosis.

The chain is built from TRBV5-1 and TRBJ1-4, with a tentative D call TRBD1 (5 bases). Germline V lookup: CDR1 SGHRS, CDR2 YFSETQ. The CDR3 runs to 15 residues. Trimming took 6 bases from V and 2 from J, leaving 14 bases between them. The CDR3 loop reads CASTPWGGTNEKLFF. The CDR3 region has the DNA TGCGCCAGCACCCCCTGGGGGGGGACTAATGAAAAACTGTTTTTT.

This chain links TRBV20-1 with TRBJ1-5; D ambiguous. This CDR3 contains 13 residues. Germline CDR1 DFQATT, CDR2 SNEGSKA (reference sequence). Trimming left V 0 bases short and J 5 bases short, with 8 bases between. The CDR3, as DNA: TGCAGTGCTAGAGATACAATCGATCAGCCCCAGCATTTT. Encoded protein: CSARDTIDQPQHF.

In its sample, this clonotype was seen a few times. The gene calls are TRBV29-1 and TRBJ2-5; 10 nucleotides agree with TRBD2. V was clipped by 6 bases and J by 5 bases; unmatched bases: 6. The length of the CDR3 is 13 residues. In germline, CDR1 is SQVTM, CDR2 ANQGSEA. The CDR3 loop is CSVGTSAKETQYF. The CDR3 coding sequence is TGCAGCGTCGGGACTAGCGCAAAGGAGACCCAGTACTTC.

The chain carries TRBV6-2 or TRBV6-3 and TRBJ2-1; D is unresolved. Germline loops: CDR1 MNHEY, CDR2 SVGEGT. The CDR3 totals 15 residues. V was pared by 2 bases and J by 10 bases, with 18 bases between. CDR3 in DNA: TGTGCCAGCAGTTACGGCGGCCGCCTTCGCGACGAGCAGTTCTTC. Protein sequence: CASSYGGRLRDEQFF.

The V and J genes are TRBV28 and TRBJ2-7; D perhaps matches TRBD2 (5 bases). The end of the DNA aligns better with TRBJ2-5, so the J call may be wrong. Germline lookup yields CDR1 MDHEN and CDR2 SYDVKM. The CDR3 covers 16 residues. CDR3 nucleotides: TGTGCCAGCAGTTTATGGTCTGCGTCAGGAGGAAAGACCCAGTACTTC. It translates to CASSLWSASGGKTQYF.

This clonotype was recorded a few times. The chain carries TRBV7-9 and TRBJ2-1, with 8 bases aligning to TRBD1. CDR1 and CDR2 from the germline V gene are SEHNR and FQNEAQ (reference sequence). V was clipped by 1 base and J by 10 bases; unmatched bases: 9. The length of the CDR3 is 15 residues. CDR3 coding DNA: TGTGCCAGCAGCTTAGAGGACAGGGTTCTTAACGAGCAGTTCTTC. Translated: CASSLEDRVLNEQFF.

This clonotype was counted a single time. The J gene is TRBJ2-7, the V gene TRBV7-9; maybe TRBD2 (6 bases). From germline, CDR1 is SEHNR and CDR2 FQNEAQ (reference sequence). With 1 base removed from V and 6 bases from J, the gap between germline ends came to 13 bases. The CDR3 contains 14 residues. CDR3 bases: TGTGCCAGCAGCTTAGACCGGTCCGGGGGCGAGCAGTACTTC. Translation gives CASSLDRSGGEQYF.

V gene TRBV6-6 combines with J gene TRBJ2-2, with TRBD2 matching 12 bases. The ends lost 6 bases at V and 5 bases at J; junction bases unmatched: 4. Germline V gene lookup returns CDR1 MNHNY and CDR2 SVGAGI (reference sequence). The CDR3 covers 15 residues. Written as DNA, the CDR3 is TGTGCCAGCAGGAGTCTAGCGGGAGGGACCGGGGAGCTGTTTTTT. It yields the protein CASRSLAGGTGELFF.

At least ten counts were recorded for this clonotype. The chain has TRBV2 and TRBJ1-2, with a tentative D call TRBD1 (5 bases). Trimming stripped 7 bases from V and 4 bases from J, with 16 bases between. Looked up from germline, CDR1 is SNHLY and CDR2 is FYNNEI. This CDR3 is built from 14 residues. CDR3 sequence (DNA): TGTGCCAGCAAGTTGGCCGACAGCACCTATGGCTACACCTTC. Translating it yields CASKLADSTYGYTF.

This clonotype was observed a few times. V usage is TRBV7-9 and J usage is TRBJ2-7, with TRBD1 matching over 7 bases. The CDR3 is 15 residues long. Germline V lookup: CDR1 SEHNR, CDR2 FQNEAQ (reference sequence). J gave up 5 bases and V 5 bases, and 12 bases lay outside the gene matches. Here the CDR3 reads CASSRPGQGEDEQYF. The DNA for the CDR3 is TGTGCCAGCAGCCGCCCCGGGCAGGGGGAAGACGAGCAGTACTTC.

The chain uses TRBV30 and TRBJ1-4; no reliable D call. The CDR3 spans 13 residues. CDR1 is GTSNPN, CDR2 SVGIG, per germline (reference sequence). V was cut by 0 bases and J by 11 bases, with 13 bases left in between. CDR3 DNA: TGTGCCTGGAGTGTACCCATTGGAGCTAAACTGTTTTTT. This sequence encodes CAWSVPIGAKLFF.

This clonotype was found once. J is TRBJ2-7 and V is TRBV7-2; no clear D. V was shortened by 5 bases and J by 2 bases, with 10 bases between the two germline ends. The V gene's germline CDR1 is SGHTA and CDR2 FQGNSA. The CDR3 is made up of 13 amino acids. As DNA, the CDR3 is TGTGCCAGCAGCCCCGAGGCTCCCTACGAGCAGTACTTC. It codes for CASSPEAPYEQYF.

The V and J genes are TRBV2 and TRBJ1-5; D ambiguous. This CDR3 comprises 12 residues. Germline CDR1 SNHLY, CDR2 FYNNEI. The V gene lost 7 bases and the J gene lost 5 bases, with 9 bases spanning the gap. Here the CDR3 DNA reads TGTGCCAGCACTGACCGATATCAGCCCCAGCATTTT. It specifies CASTDRYQPQHF.

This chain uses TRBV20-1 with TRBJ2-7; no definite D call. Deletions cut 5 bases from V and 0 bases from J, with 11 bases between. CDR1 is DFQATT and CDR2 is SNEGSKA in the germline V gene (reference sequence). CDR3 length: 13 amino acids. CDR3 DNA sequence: TGCAGTGCTGCCAGGCCGACCTCCTACGAGCAGTACTTC. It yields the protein CSAARPTSYEQYF.

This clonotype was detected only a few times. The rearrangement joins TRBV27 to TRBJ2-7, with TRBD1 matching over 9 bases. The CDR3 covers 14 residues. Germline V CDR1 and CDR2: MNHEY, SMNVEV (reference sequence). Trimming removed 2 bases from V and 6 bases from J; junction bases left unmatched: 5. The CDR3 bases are TGTGCCAGCAGTTTAGTGACAGGGGGATCCGAGCAGTACTTC. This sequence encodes CASSLVTGGSEQYF.

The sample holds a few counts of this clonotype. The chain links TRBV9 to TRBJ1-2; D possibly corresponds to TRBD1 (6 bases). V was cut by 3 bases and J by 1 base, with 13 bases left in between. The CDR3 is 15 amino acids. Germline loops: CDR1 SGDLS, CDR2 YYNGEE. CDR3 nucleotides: TGTGCCAGCAGCGAAAACAGGGTTCATAACTATGGCTACACCTTC. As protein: CASSENRVHNYGYTF.

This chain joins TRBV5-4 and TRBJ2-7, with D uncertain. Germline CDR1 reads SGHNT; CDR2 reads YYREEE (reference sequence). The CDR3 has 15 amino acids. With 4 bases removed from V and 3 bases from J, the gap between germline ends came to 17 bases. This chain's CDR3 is CASSPSGRAHYEQYF. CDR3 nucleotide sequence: TGTGCCAGCAGCCCCTCCGGTCGGGCCCACTACGAGCAGTACTTC.